Following are 23 T cell receptor beta chains from one sample sequenced in a study of shared clonotypes between healthy human individuals. Cells designated naive CD8 were CD45RO-negative and were positively selected for CCR7, with terminally differentiated effector memory CD45RA+ cells excluded. TCRdb's copy holds only in-frame clones and misses some; the assay was immunoSEQ multiplex PCR. The data contain some 800,000 clones, 90% to 95% of them seen just once; the ten biggest clones take up around 24%. Sequenced sample: naive CD8+ T cells sorted from blood. These receptors all come from a young man in good health.

The chain has TRBV28 and TRBJ2-3, with 8 positions matching TRBD2. The CDR3 contains 15 residues. V lost 7 bases, J lost 5 bases, and 11 bases stayed unmatched. CDR1 and CDR2 (germline): MDHEN, SYDVKM. The CDR3 DNA is TGTGCCAGCATTCCTCCCAGCGGGAGAGAAGATACGCAGTATTTT. This gives the protein CASIPPSGREDTQYF.

This chain connects TRBV6-1 to TRBJ1-5, with 8 bases lining up with TRBD1. Germline V gene data show CDR1 as MNHNS and CDR2 as SASEGT. CDR3 length: 15 residues. With V trimmed by 8 bases and J by 5 bases, 11 bases remained unmatched. The CDR3 sequence: CASVETGVLDQPQHF. The DNA of the CDR3 is TGTGCCAGCGTTGAGACAGGGGTCTTGGATCAGCCCCAGCATTTT.

This rearrangement joins TRBV6-5 to TRBJ1-1; no clear D gene. Per the germline V gene, CDR1 is MNHEY and CDR2 is SVGAGI. This CDR3 has 14 amino acids. V shed 2 bases and J shed 5 bases, with 12 bases lying between them. The DNA for the CDR3 is TGTGCCAGCAGTTACACACCTTCCGGAACTGAAGCTTTCTTT. The encoded protein is CASSYTPSGTEAFF.

The chain uses TRBV6-4 and TRBJ2-3, with D possibly being TRBD1 (6 bases). Trimming left V 5 bases short and J 0 bases short, with 12 bases between. The CDR3 is 15 amino acids. Germline V gene sequence: CDR1 MRHNA, CDR2 SNTAGT. The CDR3 sequence: CASSIRTASTDTQYF. For the CDR3, the DNA is TGTGCCAGCAGTATACGGACAGCCAGCACAGATACGCAGTATTTT.

The gene calls are TRBV7-8 and TRBJ2-1; 10 bases are shared with TRBD1. There are 17 residues in the CDR3. Germline-derived CDR1 and CDR2 are SGHVS and FQNEAQ. The trim removed 3 bases at V and 0 bases at J, leaving 5 bases unmatched. CDR3 in DNA: TGTGCCAGCAGCTTCGAGGACAGGGGGAGCTCCTACAATGAGCAGTTCTTC. It codes for CASSFEDRGSSYNEQFF.

This rearrangement joins TRBV5-5 to TRBJ1-2; D unclear. This CDR3 comprises 14 residues. Trimming took 0 bases from V and 6 from J, leaving 12 bases between them. Germline V gene data show CDR1 as SGHKS and CDR2 as YYEKEE (reference sequence). In DNA, the CDR3 is TGTGCCAGCAGCTTGGAGGGCGGATGGAATGGCTACACCTTC. As protein: CASSLEGGWNGYTF.

The chain combines TRBV5-1 with TRBJ2-5; 11 bases fit TRBD2. The CDR3 sequence is 15 residues long. The V and J ends lost 2 bases and 3 bases, in that order; junction bases with no gene match: 3. Germline V gene data show CDR1 as SGHRS and CDR2 as YFSETQ. DNA for the CDR3: TGCGCCAGCAGCTTCGGGACTAGCGGTAAAGAGACCCAGTACTTC. Translated, it gives CASSFGTSGKETQYF. Complete variable domain (other parts from reference TRBV5-1 and TRBJ2-5): KAGVTQTPRYLIKTRGQQVTLSCSPISGHRSVSWYQQTPGQGLQFLFEYFSETQRNKGNFPGRFSGRQFSNSRSEMNVSTLELGDSALYLCASSFGTSGKETQYFGPGTRLLVL.

V is TRBV27 and J is TRBJ2-2; no clear D. Germline V gene lookup returns CDR1 MNHEY and CDR2 SMNVEV (reference sequence). V was clipped by 2 bases and J by 10 bases, with 5 bases between them. The CDR3 contains 11 residues. The CDR3 coding sequence is TGTGCCAGCAGTTTAGGGGAGGAGCTGTTTTTT. Translating gives CASSLGEELFF.

This clone was observed once. The chain uses TRBV29-1 and TRBJ2-1, with 11 bases matching TRBD2. V shed 7 bases and J 4 bases; nucleotides not matched to a gene: 6. The CDR3 sequence is 14 residues long. The germline V gene has CDR1 SQVTM and CDR2 ANQGSEA. CDR3 DNA: TGCAGCGGGCGGACTAGCGGGCCTTACAATGAGCAGTTCTTC. Amino acids: CSGRTSGPYNEQFF.

This clone was picked up one time. This chain uses TRBV7-3 with TRBJ2-1; 7 bases are shared with TRBD2. After removal of 2 bases from V and 3 bases from J, the junction contained 7 bases not matched to a gene. The CDR3 contains 16 residues. CDR1 SGHTA and CDR2 FQGTGA come from the germline V gene. CDR3 region: CASSLSGGSIYNEQFF. CDR3 coding DNA: TGTGCCAGCAGCTTATCCGGCGGGAGTATCTACAATGAGCAGTTCTTC.

The V gene is TRBV7-9, the J gene TRBJ2-7; D is uncertain. Germline V gene sequence: CDR1 SEHNR, CDR2 FQNEAQ (reference sequence). V shed 5 bases and J shed 2 bases, with 10 bases lying between them. The CDR3 is made up of 13 amino acids. The CDR3 is CASSPLYTYEQYF. CDR3 nucleotides: TGTGCCAGCAGCCCCCTGTATACCTACGAGCAGTACTTC.

V usage is TRBV9 and J usage is TRBJ2-1; 9 bases align to TRBD1. The CDR3 is 16 residues long. Per the germline V gene, CDR1 is SGDLS and CDR2 is YYNGEE. V gave up 3 bases and J gave up 3 bases; unmatched junction bases: 7. The CDR3 DNA follows: TGTGCCAGCAGCGCAGGACCGGGACAGGGCTACAATGAGCAGTTCTTC. Translated: CASSAGPGQGYNEQFF.

The chain combines TRBV18 with TRBJ2-7; 8 nucleotides align to TRBD2. The germline V gene has CDR1 KGHSH and CDR2 LQKENI. V shed 0 bases and J 4 bases; nucleotides not matched to a gene: 14. The CDR3 sequence is 18 residues long. This chain's CDR3 is CASSPPVGQREQGYEQYF. In DNA form, the CDR3 reads TGTGCCAGCTCACCACCGGTGGGGCAGCGGGAGCAAGGATACGAGCAGTACTTC.

The rearrangement links TRBV10-3 to TRBJ2-1, with 7 bases identical to TRBD1. The CDR3 runs 15 residues. The germline gives CDR1 ENHRY, CDR2 SYGVKD. J gave up 2 bases and V 6 bases, and 7 bases lay outside the gene matches. The CDR3 DNA reads TGTGCCATCAGCTACCCGGGACAGCCCTACAATGAGCAGTTCTTC. Amino acids: CAISYPGQPYNEQFF.

This clone was observed a single time. The chain joins TRBV14 to TRBJ1-1; D might be TRBD1 (6 bases). This CDR3 has 15 residues. Germline CDR1 and CDR2: SGHDN and FVKESK. With 4 bases removed from V and 4 bases from J, the gap between germline ends came to 16 bases. Here the CDR3 DNA reads TGTGCCAGCAGCCCGAAGACAGGCCTTCTCACTGAAGCTTTCTTT. This sequence encodes CASSPKTGLLTEAFF.

The J gene is TRBJ1-1, the V gene TRBV27, with D tentatively TRBD1 (6 bases). Between the trimmed V and J ends, which lost 0 bases and 3 bases, there was a span of 11 bases. CDR3 length equals 15 residues. The germline V gene encodes CDR1 MNHEY and CDR2 SMNVEV (reference sequence). The CDR3, as DNA: TGTGCCAGCAGTTTATCCCTGACAGGATACACTGAAGCTTTCTTT. Translating gives CASSLSLTGYTEAFF.

As to this clone: The same CDR3 can be traced to other DNA sequences in this sample. The chain recombines TRBV5-1 with TRBJ2-7; tentative D call: TRBD1 (6 bases). The germline gives CDR1 SGHRS, CDR2 YFSETQ. This CDR3 region has 13 residues. Trimming removed 0 bases from V and 3 bases from J, with 7 bases in between. CDR3 in DNA: TGCGCCAGCAGCTTGGTGGACAGCTACGAGCAGTACTTC. As protein: CASSLVDSYEQYF.

This chain links TRBV7-9 with TRBJ2-7; D gene ambiguous. V shed 2 bases and J shed 3 bases, with 8 bases lying between them. Germline V gene data show CDR1 as SEHNR and CDR2 as FQNEAQ (reference sequence). The CDR3 contains 13 residues. In DNA, the CDR3 is TGTGCCAGCAGCTTAATCATGGACTACGAGCAGTACTTC. This sequence encodes CASSLIMDYEQYF.

The chain uses TRBV13 and TRBJ1-2; no firm D call. This CDR3 comprises 13 residues. CDR1 and CDR2 from the germline V gene are PRHDT and FYEKMQ (reference sequence). Trimming left V 3 bases short and J 6 bases short, with 11 bases between. The CDR3 reads CASSFPETDGYTF. The CDR3 region has the DNA TGTGCCAGCAGCTTCCCAGAGACTGATGGCTACACCTTC.

This clone appeared a single time. This sequence joins TRBV29-1 and TRBJ1-1, with D tentatively TRBD1 (6 bases). Germline V lookup: CDR1 SQVTM, CDR2 ANQGSEA. The CDR3 spans 12 residues. The V and J ends lost 0 bases and 8 bases respectively, with 10 bases between them. In nucleotides, the CDR3 is TGCAGCGTTGAAGAGGGGGCGGGAGAAGCTTTCTTT. Amino acid sequence: CSVEEGAGEAFF.

The CDR3 bases are TGCGCCAGCAGTGCTTTAACGGGGTTGGACAATGAGCAGTTCTTC. Its protein product is CASSALTGLDNEQFF. This chain connects TRBV10-2 to TRBJ2-1; D is possibly TRBD2 (5 bases). CDR3 length: 15 residues. V was trimmed by 4 bases and J by 5 bases, leaving 15 bases between them. Germline values: CDR1 WSHSY, CDR2 SAAADI.

The chain uses TRBV7-9 and TRBJ2-7; 8 nucleotides match TRBD1. CDR1 and CDR2 from the germline V gene are SEHNR and FQNEAQ (reference sequence). The CDR3 has 13 residues. V lost 8 bases and J lost 3; bases outside the gene matches: 6. CDR3: CASQGALYYEQYF. The CDR3 nucleotides read TGTGCCAGCCAGGGGGCTTTATACTACGAGCAGTACTTC. The full variable domain, completed using reference TRBV7-9 and TRBJ2-7, is DTGVSQNPRHKITKRGQNVTFRCDPISEHNRLYWYRQTLGQGPEFLTYFQNEAQLEKSRLLSDRFSAERPKGSFSTLEIQRTEQGDSAMYLCASQGALYYEQYFGPGTRLTVT.

The chain combines TRBV5-1 with TRBJ2-4, with 7 bases that match TRBD1. The germline V gene encodes CDR1 SGHRS and CDR2 YFSETQ. The CDR3 is made up of 16 amino acids. The ends lost 2 bases at V and 0 bases at J; junction bases unmatched: 5. The CDR3 sequence: CASSFGDREAKNIQYF. In nucleotides, the CDR3 is TGCGCCAGCAGCTTTGGGGACAGAGAAGCCAAAAACATTCAGTACTTC. The whole variable domain, filled in from reference TRBV5-1 and TRBJ2-4, reads KAGVTQTPRYLIKTRGQQVTLSCSPISGHRSVSWYQQTPGQGLQFLFEYFSETQRNKGNFPGRFSGRQFSNSRSEMNVSTLELGDSALYLCASSFGDREAKNIQYFGAGTRLSVL.